This record looks at one T cell receptor (beta chain) sequence and its context. What it recognizes is unknown. V was cut by 0 bases and J by 0 bases, with 2 bases left in between. This CDR3 has 14 residues. Germline V gene sequence: CDR1 KGHDR, CDR2 SFDVKD. The source of the sample is a study of identical twins. The donors were all healthy and Caucasian. TCRdb fed the 5' RACE reads into MiXCR, producing one record per CDR3 protein. The sample lists around 280,000 distinct CDR3 sequences; about 8% were seen once. General study results and limits: Within twin pairs, the out-of-frame alpha sequences they shared showed excess low generation probability. Twins showed weaker excess sharing in their beta out-of-frame sequences.

These sequences were also reported in another study, on yellow fever vaccine responses in identical twins. This second study says: Twin vaccine T cell responses reportedly seemed partly convergent, partly personalized.

The sample comprised memory (CD45RO+) T cells sorted from blood. This receptor was identified in a woman aged 18-35 years in good health. The chain links TRBV24-1 to TRBJ1-5, with D unclear. As DNA, the CDR3 is TGTGCCACCAGTGATTTGGCTAGCAATCAGCCCCAGCATTTT. It codes for CATSDLASNQPQHF.